One and the same sample provided the 26 T cell receptor beta chains below, sequenced in a study of blood T cells in healthy people across ages. A second PCR, run for about 7 to 12 cycles, used a sample-barcoded 5' primer plus a J-beta primer mix. MiXCR, applied by TCRdb to the 5' RACE reads, yields one record per CDR3 protein. Of 700,000 to 800,000 distinct CDR3 sequences in the sample, about 42% were seen once. The source material was blood. These receptors were collected from a woman in her sixties or seventies in good health.

As DNA, the CDR3 is TGTGCCAGCAGCCAGACTACGACGGTGAACACTGAAGCTTTCTTT. Amino acids: CASSQTTTVNTEAFF. This chain connects TRBV14 to TRBJ1-1; no clear D. The germline gives CDR1 SGHDN, CDR2 FVKESK. The V and J ends lost 3 bases and 0 bases respectively, with 11 bases between them. The CDR3 totals 15 residues.

A few counts support this clonotype. The rearrangement joins TRBV6-1 to TRBJ2-1; D not resolved. Trimming cost V 7 bases and J 6 bases, with 19 bases left between them. From germline, CDR1 is MNHNS and CDR2 SASEGT. This CDR3 has 15 residues. CDR3 residues: CASTATMPPLNEQFF. In DNA form, the CDR3 reads TGTGCCAGCACCGCCACTATGCCCCCTCTCAATGAGCAGTTCTTC.

V usage is TRBV6-6 and J usage is TRBJ2-1; D remains unclear. V was cut by 6 bases and J by 7 bases, with 13 bases left in between. This CDR3 is built from 13 residues. The germline V gene has CDR1 MNHNY and CDR2 SVGAGI (reference sequence). The DNA for the CDR3 is TGTGCCAGCAGAACCAGGATTGAGAATGAGCAGTTCTTC. Translating gives CASRTRIENEQFF.

V gene TRBV5-1 combines with J gene TRBJ2-4, with D possibly TRBD1 on 6 matching bases. The assigned J gene may be wrong: the sequence end matches TRBJ2-7 better. The CDR3 extends over 12 amino acids. Germline-derived CDR1 and CDR2 are SGHRS and YFSETQ. CDR3 in amino acids: CASGGREGEQYF. The CDR3 nucleotides are TGCGCCAGCGGGGGCCGAGAAGGCGAGCAGTACTTC.

The CDR3 protein is CASRLNLAGGSNSYEQYF. The CDR3 DNA follows: TGTGCCAGCAGACTCAACCTAGCGGGAGGGTCCAACTCCTACGAGCAGTACTTC. The V gene is TRBV27, the J gene TRBJ2-7, with 12 bases aligning to TRBD2. Losses at the gene ends were 6 bases for V and 0 bases for J; bases not matched to a gene: 12. CDR1 and CDR2 (germline): MNHEY, SMNVEV (reference sequence). CDR3 length: 18 amino acids.

V and J are TRBV9 and TRBJ2-7, with D possibly matching TRBD2 (5 bases). This CDR3 has 13 residues. The V end was cut by 3 bases, the J end by 3 bases, with 10 bases between. Germline V gene data show CDR1 as SGDLS and CDR2 as YYNGEE. The CDR3 here is CASSGEGDYEQYF. The CDR3 nucleotides are TGTGCCAGCAGCGGAGAGGGTGACTACGAGCAGTACTTC. Full variable domain (remainder filled in from reference TRBV9 and TRBJ2-7): DSGVTQTPKHLITATGQRVTLRCSPRSGDLSVYWYQQSLDQGLQFLIQYYNGEERAKGNILERFSAQQFPDLHSELNLSSLELGDSALYFCASSGEGDYEQYFGPGTRLTVT.

A note on this clonotype: One base away lies a much larger clone, so this may be a sequencing read error. CDR3 in amino acids: CASSLGPGGYNEQYF. The CDR3 nucleotides are TGTGCCAGCAGCTTGGGGCCGGGGGGATACAATGAGCAGTACTTC. The V and J genes are TRBV7-2 and TRBJ2-1, with TRBD2 matching over 7 bases. The J call may be in error: the DNA end matches TRBJ2-7 better. There are 15 residues in the CDR3. CDR1 is SGHTA and CDR2 is FQGNSA in the germline V gene.

The V call is TRBV6-6, the J call TRBJ1-1, with D perhaps TRBD1 (6 bases). The CDR3 extends over 17 amino acids. Germline V gene data show CDR1 as MNHNY and CDR2 as SVGAGI (reference sequence). Trimming cost V 5 bases and J 2 bases, with 21 bases left between them. In nucleotides, the CDR3 is TGTGCCAGCAGTACTACAGGGAATCGAGCACGTAACACTGAAGCTTTCTTT. It specifies CASSTTGNRARNTEAFF.

DNA of the CDR3: TGTGCCACCAGTGATTTGGCGCCAGGTTCAGATACGCAGTATTTT. Residues: CATSDLAPGSDTQYF. This chain links TRBV24-1 with TRBJ2-3; D call uncertain. The CDR3 totals 15 residues. V lost 0 bases to trimming and J lost 4 bases, with 10 bases between them. Germline values: CDR1 KGHDR, CDR2 SFDVKD.

This chain joins TRBV10-3 and TRBJ1-1; D is possibly TRBD1 (5 bases). CDR3 length: 15 residues. Trimming removed 10 bases from V and 1 base from J, with 19 bases in between. Per germline, CDR1 ENHRY and CDR2 SYGVKD. In DNA, the CDR3 is TGTGCCACCATGGGTGAGGGACTCAGGAACACTGAAGCTTTCTTT. Its protein is CATMGEGLRNTEAFF.

The V gene is TRBV4-3, the J gene TRBJ2-1; D call uncertain. This CDR3 is built from 16 residues. The germline V gene has CDR1 LGHNA and CDR2 YSLEER. V was pared by 4 bases and J by 5 bases, with 18 bases between. CDR3 in amino acids: CASSPNRAPTDNEQFF. The CDR3 region has the DNA TGCGCCAGCAGCCCCAATCGAGCCCCTACGGACAATGAGCAGTTCTTC.

This clonotype was recorded a few times. The chain uses TRBV5-4 and TRBJ2-5; possible D gene TRBD2, 7 bases. The germline gives CDR1 SGHNT, CDR2 YYREEE (reference sequence). The V end lost 0 bases, the J end lost 0 bases, and 9 bases lay between the germline ends. This CDR3 has 15 amino acids. The DNA of the CDR3 is TGTGCCAGCAGCTTGGACGGGGGGCACCAAGAGACCCAGTACTTC. Protein sequence: CASSLDGGHQETQYF.

The gene calls are TRBV6-5 and TRBJ1-4, with D perhaps TRBD1 (5 bases). V shed 0 bases and J shed 5 bases, with 16 bases lying between them. Per germline, CDR1 MNHEY and CDR2 SVGAGI. This CDR3 is built from 17 residues. The CDR3 DNA is TGTGCCAGCAGTTACTCGATTCTTAGCAGGGTGAATGAAAAACTGTTTTTT. Amino acids: CASSYSILSRVNEKLFF.

The chain combines TRBV18 with TRBJ2-5; 7 positions match TRBD2. CDR3 length equals 13 residues. Germline-derived CDR1 and CDR2 are KGHSH and LQKENI. V shed 4 bases and J 2 bases; nucleotides not matched to a gene: 1. The CDR3 loop is CASSRAGQETQYF. The DNA for the CDR3 is TGTGCCAGCTCACGAGCGGGGCAAGAGACCCAGTACTTC.

The J gene is TRBJ2-1, the V gene TRBV7-2; TRBD1 is a possible D gene (6 bases). This CDR3 contains 17 residues. The V gene's germline CDR1 is SGHTA and CDR2 FQGNSA. The ends were cut back, 7 bases at V and 8 bases at J, with 27 bases in the middle. The CDR3 is CASILQATGGYGDEQFF. Here the CDR3 DNA reads TGTGCCAGCATCCTTCAGGCGACAGGAGGTTATGGCGATGAGCAGTTCTTC.

V is TRBV29-1 and J is TRBJ1-2; D remains unclear. The V end was cut by 4 bases, the J end by 2 bases, with 14 bases between. The CDR3 runs to 14 residues. The germline CDR1 and CDR2 sequences are SQVTM and ANQGSEA. CDR3 nucleotides: TGCAGCGTTGTAATTCGTCAGCAAAACTATGGCTACACCTTC. Translating gives CSVVIRQQNYGYTF.

V is TRBV6-1 and J is TRBJ1-1; 12 positions match TRBD1. Germline CDR1 is MNHNS and CDR2 is SASEGT. The length of the CDR3 is 13 residues. V lost 8 bases to trimming and J lost 5 bases; unmatched junction nucleotides: 3. The CDR3 protein is CASGDRGRTEAFF. CDR3 in DNA: TGTGCCAGCGGGGACAGGGGGCGGACTGAAGCTTTCTTT.

This chain connects TRBV28 to TRBJ2-1; 9 bases match TRBD2. CDR3 length equals 16 residues. V lost 3 bases and J lost 7; bases outside the gene matches: 10. Germline V gene sequence: CDR1 MDHEN, CDR2 SYDVKM. As DNA, the CDR3 is TGTGCCAGCAGTTTCGGTAGCGGGAGTGCAGAAAATGAGCAGTTCTTC. Protein: CASSFGSGSAENEQFF.

This clonotype was found many times. The rearrangement links TRBV4-3 to TRBJ2-6; D remains unclear. Trimming removed 0 bases from V and 4 bases from J, with 13 bases in between. The CDR3 spans 17 residues. Germline values: CDR1 LGHNA, CDR2 YSLEER. CDR3: CASSQDRIRWGANVLTF. The CDR3, as DNA: TGCGCCAGCAGCCAAGATAGGATTCGTTGGGGGGCCAACGTCCTGACTTTC.

This chain uses TRBV4-3 with TRBJ1-1; D remains ambiguous. CDR1 and CDR2 (germline): LGHNA, YSLEER. V was cut by 2 bases and J by 1 base, with 14 bases left in between. This CDR3 has 16 residues. CDR3 DNA: TGCGCCAGCAGCCAATCCACCACAGACTCGAACACTGAAGCTTTCTTT. Its translation is CASSQSTTDSNTEAFF.

The chain uses TRBV14 and TRBJ2-7, with 9 bases that match TRBD2. There are 16 residues in the CDR3. V was pared by 1 base and J by 7 bases, with 11 bases of the junction left unmatched. From germline, CDR1 is SGHDN and CDR2 FVKESK. CDR3 sequence: CASSQVGASGIGEQYF. CDR3 sequence (DNA): TGTGCCAGCAGCCAAGTAGGGGCTAGCGGGATCGGTGAGCAGTACTTC.

The V call is TRBV4-2, the J call TRBJ1-5, with 8 bases identical to TRBD1. V was pared by 3 bases and J by 5 bases, with 9 bases of the junction left unmatched. Per germline, CDR1 LGHNA and CDR2 YNFKEQ. The CDR3 sequence is 16 residues long. CDR3 residues: CASSQGRQGRDQPQHF. The CDR3 coding sequence is TGTGCCAGCAGCCAGGGTAGACAGGGGAGGGATCAGCCCCAGCATTTT.

The rearrangement uses TRBV4-2 and TRBJ2-3; D is possibly TRBD1 (6 bases). Germline V gene data show CDR1 as LGHNA and CDR2 as YNFKEQ. The CDR3 extends over 16 amino acids. V was trimmed by 3 bases and J by 0 bases, leaving 13 bases between them. The CDR3 loop is CASSQHRDTSTDTQYF. CDR3 coding DNA: TGTGCCAGCAGCCAGCACCGGGACACTAGCACAGATACGCAGTATTTT.

This clonotype has a handful of counts. This chain connects TRBV5-1 to TRBJ1-1, with a possible D match to TRBD1 (5 bases). CDR1 and CDR2 (germline): SGHRS, YFSETQ. V dropped 7 bases and J dropped 1 base, with 11 bases sitting between them. The CDR3 has 13 amino acids. The CDR3 is CASGPGANTEAFF. As DNA, the CDR3 is TGCGCCAGCGGCCCCGGGGCGAACACTGAAGCTTTCTTT.

The rearrangement joins TRBV10-3 to TRBJ2-3, with D unclear. In germline, CDR1 is ENHRY, CDR2 SYGVKD. The CDR3 is 16 amino acids. Trimming cost V 2 bases and J 6 bases, with 18 bases left between them. The CDR3 sequence is CAISEPQSGRSDTQYF. CDR3 bases: TGTGCCATCAGTGAGCCGCAAAGTGGGCGGTCGGATACGCAGTATTTT.

V gene TRBV6-2 or TRBV6-3 combines with J gene TRBJ2-1; 8 bases align to TRBD2. This CDR3 comprises 17 residues. J was trimmed by 6 bases and V by 6 bases; bases with no gene match: 16. Germline CDR1 and CDR2: MNHEY and SVGEGT. As DNA, the CDR3 is TGTGCCAGCAGCCGCCCGGGGGGGGCGGAGATGGGCAATGAGCAGTTCTTC. It translates to CASSRPGGAEMGNEQFF.